Listed here is a single TCR beta chain. The target antigen is unknown. This sample is drawn from a study of T-cell memory formation after mild COVID-19. Study-wide background: Largely donor-specific TCR clusters were found.

CDR3 length equals 11 residues. The ends were cut back, 3 bases at V and 7 bases at J, with 7 bases in the middle. Germline CDR1 and CDR2: MGHRA and YSYEKL. TCRdb recomputed calls from the 5' RACE reads with MiXCR, one row per CDR3 protein. Counted here are just over 300,000 distinct CDR3 sequences, around 19% occurring once; the ten biggest clones make up 20% to 25%. Study-wide results and limits: Some clones that responded turned up in pre-infection memory, which suggests that cross-reactive memory joined in.

This clonotype was obtained from a man between 18 and 35 years old who had mild COVID-19 (a few samples of this study predate the infection). Cell type and time point are not known. Sequenced sample: PBMCs or a T cell subset sorted from them (not recorded which). V is TRBV4-1 and J is TRBJ2-7; D is uncertain. The CDR3 DNA sequence: TGCGCCAGCAGCCAGATGAGGGAGCAGTACTTC. Amino acids: CASSQMREQYF.